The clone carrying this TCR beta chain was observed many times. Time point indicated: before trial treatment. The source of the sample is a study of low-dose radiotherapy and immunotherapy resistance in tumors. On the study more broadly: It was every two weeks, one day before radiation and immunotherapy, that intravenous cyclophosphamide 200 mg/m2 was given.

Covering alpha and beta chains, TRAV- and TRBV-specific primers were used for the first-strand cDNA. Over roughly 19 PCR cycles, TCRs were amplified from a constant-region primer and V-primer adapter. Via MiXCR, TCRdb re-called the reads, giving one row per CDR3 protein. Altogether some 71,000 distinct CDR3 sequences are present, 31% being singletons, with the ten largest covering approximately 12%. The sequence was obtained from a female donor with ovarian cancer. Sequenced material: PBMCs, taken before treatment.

CDR3 nucleotide sequence: TGTGCCAGCAGTTTAAGGTCCAGGCATTCCTACGAGCAGTACTTC. It translates to CASSLRSRHSYEQYF. The chain uses TRBV28 and TRBJ2-7; D uncertain. From germline, CDR1 is MDHEN and CDR2 SYDVKM. The CDR3 extends over 15 amino acids. V dropped 2 bases and J dropped 1 base, with 12 bases sitting between them.